This section outlines one TCR beta chain sequence together with its context. Its matching antigen is unknown. The data were obtained in a study of multiple sclerosis patients with progressive multifocal leukoencephalopathy. Regarding the study as a whole: Most PML patients had lower entropy, suggesting less diverse TRB repertoires.

Repertoires were generated with immunoSEQ multiplex PCR, while TCRdb's copy carries only in-frame clones and drops some. The sample shows around 30,000 clones, roughly 89% of them seen only once. The time point was: around eleven months of natalizumab therapy. The germline CDR1 and CDR2 sequences are MNHEY and SMNVEV (reference sequence). This CDR3 has 14 residues. V was clipped by 3 bases and J by 2 bases, with 10 bases between them. Material: PBMCs, obtained from a patient treated with natalizumab. This receptor was obtained from a human donor with multiple sclerosis. The rearrangement uses TRBV27 and TRBJ2-5; D may match TRBD1 or TRBD2 (6 bases each). Here the CDR3 DNA reads TGTGCCAGCAGTTTGTGGGGGGCACAAGAGACCCAGTACTTC. It codes for CASSLWGAQETQYF.